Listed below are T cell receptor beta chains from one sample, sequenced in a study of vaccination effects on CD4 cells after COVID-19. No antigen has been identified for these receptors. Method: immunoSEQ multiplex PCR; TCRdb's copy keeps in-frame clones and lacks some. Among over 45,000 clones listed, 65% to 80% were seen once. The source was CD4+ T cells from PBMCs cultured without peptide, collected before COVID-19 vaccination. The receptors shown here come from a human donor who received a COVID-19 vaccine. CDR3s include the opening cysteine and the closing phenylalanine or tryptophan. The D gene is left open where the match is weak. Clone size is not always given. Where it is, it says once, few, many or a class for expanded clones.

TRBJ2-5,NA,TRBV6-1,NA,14,CASSESTGPGTQYF,TGTGCCAGCAGTGAATCTACAGGGCCAGGGACCCAGTACTTC
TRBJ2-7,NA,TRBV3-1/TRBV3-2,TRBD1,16,CASSTLPGQLPTEQYF,TGTGCCAGCAGCACTCTTCCGGGACAGCTACCTACGGAGCAGTACTTC
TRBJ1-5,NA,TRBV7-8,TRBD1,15,CASSSSTGGEQPQHF,TGTGCCAGCAGCTCCTCAACAGGGGGCGAACAGCCCCAGCATTTT
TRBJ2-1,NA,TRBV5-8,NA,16,CASSLGSFWTYNEQFF,TGTGCCAGCAGCTTGGGTAGCTTCTGGACCTACAATGAGCAGTTCTTC
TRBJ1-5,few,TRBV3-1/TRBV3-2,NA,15,CASSRVSGGISTQHF,TGTGCCAGCAGCCGTGTGAGCGGGGGGATATCGACCCAGCATTTT
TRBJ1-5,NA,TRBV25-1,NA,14,CASSVSGGNQPQHF,TGTGCCAGCAGTGTCTCAGGGGGCAATCAGCCCCAGCATTTT
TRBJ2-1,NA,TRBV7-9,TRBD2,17,CASSPAFGTSGSNEQFF,TGTGCCAGCAGCCCAGCTTTTGGGACTAGCGGCTCCAATGAGCAGTTCTTC
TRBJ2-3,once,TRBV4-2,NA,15,CASSQRDWDTDTQYF,TGTGCCAGCAGCCAGCGGGACTGGGACACAGATACGCAGTATTTT
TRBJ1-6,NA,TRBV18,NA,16,CASSPEQSSYNSPLHF,TGTGCCAGCTCACCCGAACAAAGCTCCTATAATTCACCCCTCCACTTT
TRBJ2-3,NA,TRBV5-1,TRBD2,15,CASSLTGGGTDTQYF,TGCGCCAGCAGCTTGACTGGGGGGGGGACAGATACGCAGTATTTT
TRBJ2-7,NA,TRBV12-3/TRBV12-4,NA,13,CASSLAVDYEQYF,TGTGCCAGCAGTTTAGCGGTCGACTACGAGCAGTACTTC
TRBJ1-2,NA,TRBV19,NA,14,CASSIGARDHGYTF,TGTGCCAGTAGTATAGGCGCCCGGGACCATGGCTACACCTTC
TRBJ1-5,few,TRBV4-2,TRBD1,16,CASSQATGVGNQPQHF,TGTGCCAGCAGCCAAGCGACAGGGGTAGGGAATCAGCCCCAGCATTTT
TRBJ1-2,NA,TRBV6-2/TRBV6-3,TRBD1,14,CASSRAGTGYGYTF,TGTGCCAGCAGCCGAGCCGGGACAGGGTATGGCTACACCTTC
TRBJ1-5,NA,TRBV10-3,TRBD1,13,CATQDRGNQPQHF,TGTGCCACGCAGGACAGGGGTAATCAGCCCCAGCATTTT
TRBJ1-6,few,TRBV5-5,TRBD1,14,CASSRQGRDSPLHF,TGTGCCAGCAGCCGACAGGGGCGGGATTCACCCCTCCACTTT
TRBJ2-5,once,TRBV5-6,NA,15,CASSRTRGLVETQYF,TGTGCCAGCAGCCGAACCCGGGGCCTAGTTGAGACCCAGTACTTC
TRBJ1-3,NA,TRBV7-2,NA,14,CASSLGGSGNTIYF,TGTGCCAGCAGCTTAGGCGGATCTGGAAACACCATATATTTT
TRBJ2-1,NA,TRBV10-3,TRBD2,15,CAISARREGGNEQFF,TGTGCCATCAGTGCCCGGCGGGAGGGCGGCAATGAGCAGTTCTTC
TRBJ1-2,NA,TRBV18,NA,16,CASSPIDPPTNYGYTF,TGTGCCAGCTCACCAATTGATCCCCCGACTAACTATGGCTACACCTTC
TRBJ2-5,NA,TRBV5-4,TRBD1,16,CASSPLSGTVQETQYF,TGTGCCAGCAGCCCCCTATCAGGGACAGTCCAAGAGACCCAGTACTTC
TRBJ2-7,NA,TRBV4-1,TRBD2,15,CASSQEPGLAHEQYF,TGCGCCAGCAGCCAAGAACCCGGACTAGCACACGAGCAGTACTTC
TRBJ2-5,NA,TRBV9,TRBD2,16,CASSRTSGGYGETQYF,TGTGCCAGCAGCCGGACTAGCGGGGGTTACGGAGAGACCCAGTACTTC
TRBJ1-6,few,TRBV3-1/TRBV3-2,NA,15,CASSPLTGDNSPLHF,TGTGCCAGCAGCCCTCTGACGGGCGATAATTCACCCCTCCACTTT